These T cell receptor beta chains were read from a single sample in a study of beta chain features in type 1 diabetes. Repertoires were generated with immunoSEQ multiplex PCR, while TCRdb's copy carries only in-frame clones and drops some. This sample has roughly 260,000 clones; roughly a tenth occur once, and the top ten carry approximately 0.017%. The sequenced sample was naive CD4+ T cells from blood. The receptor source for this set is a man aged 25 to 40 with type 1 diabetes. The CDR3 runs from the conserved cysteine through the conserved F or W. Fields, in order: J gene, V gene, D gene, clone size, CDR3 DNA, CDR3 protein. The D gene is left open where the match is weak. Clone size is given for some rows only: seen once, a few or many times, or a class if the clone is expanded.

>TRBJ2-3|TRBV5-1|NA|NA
TGCGCCAGCAGCGCAGGCCACACAGATACGCAGTATTTT
CASSAGHTDTQYF
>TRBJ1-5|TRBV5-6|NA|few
TGTGCCAGCAGCTTGAGGGGGACCAGGGTCAGCAATCAGCCCCAGCATTTT
CASSLRGTRVSNQPQHF
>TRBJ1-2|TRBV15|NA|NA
TGTGCCACCAGCAGAGATCCAGGGGCTGGCTACACCTTC
CATSRDPGAGYTF
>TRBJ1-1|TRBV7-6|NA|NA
TGTGCCAGCAGCTTAGCCGGGGGTGATGCTGAAGCTTTCTTT
CASSLAGGDAEAFF
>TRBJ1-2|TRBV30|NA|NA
TGTGCCTGGACCCTACGGCTGCAGGCCGGTGGCTACACCTTC
CAWTLRLQAGGYTF
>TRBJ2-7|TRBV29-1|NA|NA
TGCAGCGTTGAAGGGACAGCCTCGGGCTACGAGCAGTACTTC
CSVEGTASGYEQYF
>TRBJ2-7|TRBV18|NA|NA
TGTGCCAGCTCACCACGAAGGGGCTCCTACGAGCAGTACTTC
CASSPRRGSYEQYF
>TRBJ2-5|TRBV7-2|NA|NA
TGTGCCAGCAGCTTAGTTCAGGGGTGGGAGACCCAGTACTTC
CASSLVQGWETQYF
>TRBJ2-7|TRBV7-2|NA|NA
TGTGCCAGCAGCCCCCAGGGCCGGGCCCCCTACGAGCAGTACTTC
CASSPQGRAPYEQYF
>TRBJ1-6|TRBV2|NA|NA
TGTGCCAGCAGGCGGGACGGAAGAAATTCACCCCTCCACTTT
CASRRDGRNSPLHF
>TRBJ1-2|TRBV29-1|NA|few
TGCAGCGTGACCAACGGGGGGCTCTATGGCTACACCTTC
CSVTNGGLYGYTF
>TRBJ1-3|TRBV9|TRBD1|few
TGTGCCAGCAGCGGGACAGGGGCGTTAGGAAACACCATATATTTT
CASSGTGALGNTIYF
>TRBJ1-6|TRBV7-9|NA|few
TGTGCCAGCAGCGCCCGACAGAATTCACCCCTCCACTTT
CASSARQNSPLHF
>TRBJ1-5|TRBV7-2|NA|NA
TGTGCCAGCAGCTCCAGGGGAAATCAGCCCCAGCATTTT
CASSSRGNQPQHF
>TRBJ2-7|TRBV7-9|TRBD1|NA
TGTGCCAGCAGCGACCGGGACAGGGGACTCTGCTTC
CASSDRDRGLCF
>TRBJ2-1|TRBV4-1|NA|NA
TGCGCCAGCAGCCAAGTGGCCGGGGAGGAGCAGTTCTTC
CASSQVAGEEQFF
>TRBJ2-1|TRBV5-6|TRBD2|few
TGTGCCAGCAGACCCCCCCTTCAGCGGGGACCCTACAATGAGCAGTTCTTC
CASRPPLQRGPYNEQFF
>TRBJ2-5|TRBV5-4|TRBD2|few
TGTGCCAGCAGCTCGGCTCGGGGGGGCGACCAAGAGACCCAGTACTTC
CASSSARGGDQETQYF
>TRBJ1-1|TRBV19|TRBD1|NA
TGTGCCAGCCAATCCGGGACAGCTAACACTGAAGCTTTCTTT
CASQSGTANTEAFF
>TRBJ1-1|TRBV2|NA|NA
TGTGCCAGCAGGGCCGGGAACCTAGGGTACACTGAAGCTTTCTTT
CASRAGNLGYTEAFF
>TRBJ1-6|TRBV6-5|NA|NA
TGTGCCAGCAGGAGACAGAATTCACCCCTCCACTTT
CASRRQNSPLHF
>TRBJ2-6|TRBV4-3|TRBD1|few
TGCGCCAGCAGCCTTGGACAGGGAAACTCTGGGGCCAACGTCCTGACTTTC
CASSLGQGNSGANVLTF
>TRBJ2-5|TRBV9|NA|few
TGTGCCAGCAGCGTAGAAGAGGGCAGGAGATACCAAGAGACCCAGTACTTC
CASSVEEGRRYQETQYF
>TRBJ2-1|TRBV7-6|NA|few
TGTGCCAGCAGCTTAGTCGGAGGGATGGGTGAGCAGTTCTTC
CASSLVGGMGEQFF
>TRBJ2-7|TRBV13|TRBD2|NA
TGTGCCAGCGGCCCGACTAGCGGGAGCTCCTACGAGCAGTACTTC
CASGPTSGSSYEQYF
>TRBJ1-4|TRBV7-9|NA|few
TGTGCCAGCAGCCTTCAGGCCGGGAGACCTAATGAAAAACTGTTTTTT
CASSLQAGRPNEKLFF
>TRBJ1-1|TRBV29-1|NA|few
TGCAGCGTCGATACCTACCGGGGGGGGAACACTGAAGCTTTCTTT
CSVDTYRGGNTEAFF
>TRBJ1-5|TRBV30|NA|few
TGTGCCTGGAGTGTAGCTGGGGAGGGCCCCCAGCATTTT
CAWSVAGEGPQHF
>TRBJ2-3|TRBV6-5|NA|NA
TGTGCCAGCAGTTACTCAGGGACTTCCACAGATACGCAGTATTTT
CASSYSGTSTDTQYF
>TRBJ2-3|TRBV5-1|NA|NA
TGCGCCAGCAGCAGCGGCCCCACAGATACGCAGTATTTT
CASSSGPTDTQYF
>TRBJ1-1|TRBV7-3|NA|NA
TGTGCCAGCAGCCACACCGGGAAAAGTGTTGAAGCTTTCTTT
CASSHTGKSVEAFF
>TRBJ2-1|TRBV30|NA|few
TGTGCCTGGAGTGTTTTAACGGATGAGCAGTTCTTC
CAWSVLTDEQFF
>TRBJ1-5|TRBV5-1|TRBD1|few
TGCGCCAGCAGCCCCGAGGGGACAGAAAGACAGCCCCAGCATTTT
CASSPEGTERQPQHF
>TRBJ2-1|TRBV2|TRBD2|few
TGTGCCAGCAGTCCCCGACTAGCGGGGACGGGTGAGCAGTTCTTC
CASSPRLAGTGEQFF
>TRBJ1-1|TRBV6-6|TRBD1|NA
TGTGCCAGCAGTACCACCGGGACAGGAAACACTGAAGCTTTCTTT
CASSTTGTGNTEAFF
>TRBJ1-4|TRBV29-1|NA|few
TGCAGCGCAGCTACCCGGGGCGGGGCGGAAAAACTGTTTTTT
CSAATRGGAEKLFF
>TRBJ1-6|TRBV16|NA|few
TGTGCCAGCAGCCCGAACAGGGATTCGTCACCCCTCCACTTT
CASSPNRDSSPLHF
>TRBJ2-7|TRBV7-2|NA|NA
TGTGCCAGCAGCGCACGAGGACTGTTCGAGCAGTACTTC
CASSARGLFEQYF
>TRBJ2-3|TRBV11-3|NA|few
TGTGCCAGCAGCTTGGCCGCAAGCACAGATACGCAGTATTTT
CASSLAASTDTQYF
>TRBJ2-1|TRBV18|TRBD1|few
TGTGCCAGCTCAGCTTCCGGGACAGGGGATGGGCAGTTCTTC
CASSASGTGDGQFF
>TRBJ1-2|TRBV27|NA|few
TGTGCCAGCAGCCGCACTTTTTCCAAAACCCACACCTTC
CASSRTFSKTHTF
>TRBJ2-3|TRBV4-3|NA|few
TGCGCCAGCAGCCAAGGAGTCTTCCTCAATACGCAGTATTTT
CASSQGVFLNTQYF
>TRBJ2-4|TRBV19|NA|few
TGTGCCAGTAGTAGGACAACCCCTAGCATTCAGTACTTC
CASSRTTPSIQYF
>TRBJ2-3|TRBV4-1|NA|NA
TGCGCCAGCAGCCCGAGGCGAACAAGGCCCCAGCAAAGCACAGATACGCAGTATTTT
CASSPRRTRPQQSTDTQYF
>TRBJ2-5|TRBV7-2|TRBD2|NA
TGTGCCAGCAGAATAGCGGGTTCAGAGACCCAGTACTTC
CASRIAGSETQYF
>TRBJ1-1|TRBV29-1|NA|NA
TGCAGCGTAGGGAACAGGTTAGCAAACACTGAAGCTTTCTTT
CSVGNRLANTEAFF
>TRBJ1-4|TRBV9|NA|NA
TGTGCCAGCTCAGAGGGCCCAATGCGTGAAAAACTGTTTTTT
CASSEGPMREKLFF
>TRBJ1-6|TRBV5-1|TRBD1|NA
TGCGCCAGCAGCTTGGGCAGGGGGTACGATAATTCACCCCTCCACTTT
CASSLGRGYDNSPLHF
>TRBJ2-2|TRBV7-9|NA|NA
TGTGCCAGCAGCTCGACAGGGAACACCGGGGAGCTGTTTTTT
CASSSTGNTGELFF
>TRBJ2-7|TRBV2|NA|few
TGTGCCAGCAGTGTTGCGGACCGGGGGGAGCAGTACTTC
CASSVADRGEQYF
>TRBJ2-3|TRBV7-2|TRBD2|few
TGTGCCAGCAGCTATGGACTAGCGGGGGGGCCGAGCACAGATACGCAGTATTTT
CASSYGLAGGPSTDTQYF
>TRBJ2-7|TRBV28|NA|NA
TGTGCCAGCAGTCGCTCCTACGAGCAGTACTTC
CASSRSYEQYF
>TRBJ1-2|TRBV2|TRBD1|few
TGTGCCAGCAGTGGAGGGGGACAGGCCATAGCGTATGGCTACACCTTC
CASSGGGQAIAYGYTF
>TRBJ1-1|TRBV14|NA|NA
TGTGCCAGCAGCCAAGGGGCGGGGTCTGAAGCTTTCTTT
CASSQGAGSEAFF
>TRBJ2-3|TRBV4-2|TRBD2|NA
TGTGCCAGCAGCCAAGATCGGGCTAGCGGGGGAGGCACAGATACGCAGTATTTT
CASSQDRASGGGTDTQYF